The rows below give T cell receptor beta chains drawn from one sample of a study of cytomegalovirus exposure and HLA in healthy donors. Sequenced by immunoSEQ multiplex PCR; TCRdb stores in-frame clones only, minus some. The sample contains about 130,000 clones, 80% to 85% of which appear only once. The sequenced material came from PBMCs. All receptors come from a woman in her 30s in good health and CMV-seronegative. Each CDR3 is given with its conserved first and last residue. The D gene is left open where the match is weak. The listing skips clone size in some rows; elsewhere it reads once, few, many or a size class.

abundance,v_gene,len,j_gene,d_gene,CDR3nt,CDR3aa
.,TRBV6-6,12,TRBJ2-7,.,TGTGCCAGCAGTTACGAGGTTGGCGAGCAGTACTTC,CASSYEVGEQYF
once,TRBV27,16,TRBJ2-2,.,TGTGCCAGCAGTTATGACGGGGGGCTCGGCACCGGGGAGCTGTTTTTT,CASSYDGGLGTGELFF
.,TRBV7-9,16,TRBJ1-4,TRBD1,TGTGCCAGCAGCTTAAGCTCCGGGACAGCTGCCGAAAAACTGTTTTTT,CASSLSSGTAAEKLFF
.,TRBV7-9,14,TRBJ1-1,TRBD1,TGTGCCAGCAGTTACGGACAGGGGGTGGCTGAAGCTTTCTTT,CASSYGQGVAEAFF
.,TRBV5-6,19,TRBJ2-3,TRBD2,TGTGCCAGCAGCCCGTCGGGACTAGCGGGAGAGATAGGTACAGATACGCAGTATTTT,CASSPSGLAGEIGTDTQYF
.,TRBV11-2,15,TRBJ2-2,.,TGTGCCAGCAGCTTAGAGCGGGCACAGTTCGGGGAGCTGTTTTTT,CASSLERAQFGELFF
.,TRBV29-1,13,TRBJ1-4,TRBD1,TGCAGCACCGGGGGGGACAGAGAAGGAAAACTGTTTTTT,CSTGGDREGKLFF
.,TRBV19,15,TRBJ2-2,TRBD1,TGTGCCAGTAGAACCTCCGGGACAGTACCCGGGGAGCTGTTTTTT,CASRTSGTVPGELFF
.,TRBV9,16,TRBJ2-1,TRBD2,TGTGCCAGCAGCGTAGTCTCCAGCGGGGGGGCCGGTGAGCAGTTCTTC,CASSVVSSGGAGEQFF
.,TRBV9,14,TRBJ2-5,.,TGTGCCAGCAGTGTCGGCGGGCCCCAAGAGACCCAGTACTTC,CASSVGGPQETQYF
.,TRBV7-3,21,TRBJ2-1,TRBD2,TGTGCCAGCAGCCCGGAAACCCTAGCGGGATTGAACTCTCCCTTCTACAATGAGCAGTTCTTC,CASSPETLAGLNSPFYNEQFF
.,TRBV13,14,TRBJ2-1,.,TGTGCCAGCAGCTTAGAGCGGCTATCCCATGAGCAGTTCTTC,CASSLERLSHEQFF
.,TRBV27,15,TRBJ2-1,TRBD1,TGTGCCAGCAGCCCCCGGGACAGTCCTCTCAATGAGCAGTTCTTC,CASSPRDSPLNEQFF
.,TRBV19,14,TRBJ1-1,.,TGTGCCACCGACTCAGGGGCAGAGAACACTGAAGCTTTCTTT,CATDSGAENTEAFF
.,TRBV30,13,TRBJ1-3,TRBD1,TGTGCCTGGAGCACGACAGGGGGAAACACCATATATTTT,CAWSTTGGNTIYF
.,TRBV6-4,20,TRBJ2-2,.,TGTGCCAGCAGCCTTGAAAACCCCCGCCCCGGGACTTGGTGGACCGGGGAGCTGTTTTTT,CASSLENPRPGTWWTGELFF
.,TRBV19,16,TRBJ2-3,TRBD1,TGTGCCAGTAGTATTGGGTCGGGGACAGGGCCAGATACGCAGTATTTT,CASSIGSGTGPDTQYF
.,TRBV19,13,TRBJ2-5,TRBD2,TGTGCCAGTAGATCAGCGGGGGTTGAGACCCAGTACTTC,CASRSAGVETQYF
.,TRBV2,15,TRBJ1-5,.,TGTGCCAGCAGTGAAACGGGGTTTCGCAATCAGCCCCAGCATTTT,CASSETGFRNQPQHF
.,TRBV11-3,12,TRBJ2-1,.,TGTGCCAGCAGCTTAGAAGGGACAGAGCAGTTCTTC,CASSLEGTEQFF
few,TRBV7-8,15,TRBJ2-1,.,TGTGCCAGCAGCTTAATGCTCGGGAAATACAATGAGCAGTTCTTC,CASSLMLGKYNEQFF
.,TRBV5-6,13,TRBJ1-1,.,TGTGCCAGCAGCTTACGAGGTTTCACTGAAGCTTTCTTT,CASSLRGFTEAFF
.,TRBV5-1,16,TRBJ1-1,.,TGCGCCAGCAGCTTGGCCTCAGGGCGCATGAACACTGAAGCTTTCTTT,CASSLASGRMNTEAFF
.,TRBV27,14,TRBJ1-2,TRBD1,TGTGCCAGCAGTCCCGGGACAGACCTCTATGGCTACACCTTC,CASSPGTDLYGYTF
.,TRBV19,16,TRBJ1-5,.,TGTGCCAGTAGTAATGGGAGGGAGTATAGCAATCAGCCCCAGCATTTT,CASSNGREYSNQPQHF
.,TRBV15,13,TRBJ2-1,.,TGTGCCACCAGCAGAGATTTGCGGGATGAGCAGTTCTTC,CATSRDLRDEQFF
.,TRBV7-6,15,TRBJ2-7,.,TGTGCCAGCAGCCTAGTGGCAGCCCAGGGCTACGAGCAGTACTTC,CASSLVAAQGYEQYF
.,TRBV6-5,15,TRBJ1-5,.,TGTGCCAGCCGACCCGCGGGGGCCAGCAATCAGCCCCAGCATTTT,CASRPAGASNQPQHF
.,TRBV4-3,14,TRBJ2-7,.,TGCGCCAGCAGCCAAGATGCGGGGTACTACGAGCAGTACTTC,CASSQDAGYYEQYF
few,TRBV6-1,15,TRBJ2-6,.,TGTGCCAGCACCCACGGGGGAACTGGGGCCAACGTCCTGACTTTC,CASTHGGTGANVLTF
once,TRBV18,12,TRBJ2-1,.,TGTGCCAGCTCACCGAGTCACAATGAGCAGTTCTTC,CASSPSHNEQFF
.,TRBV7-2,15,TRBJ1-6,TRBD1,TGTGCCAGCAGCCAATACAGGGGTACCAATTCACCCCTCCACTTT,CASSQYRGTNSPLHF
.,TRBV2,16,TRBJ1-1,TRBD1,TGTGCCAGCAGTAGGACCGAGGGGGCCTTGAACACTGAAGCTTTCTTT,CASSRTEGALNTEAFF
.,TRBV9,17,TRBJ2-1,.,TGTGCCAGCAGCCCACCGACTGGGGCAGGGGATCACAATGAGCAGTTCTTC,CASSPPTGAGDHNEQFF
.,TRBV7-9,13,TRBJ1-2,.,TGTGCCAGCAGCCCGTCGGGGAGCTATGGCTACACCTTC,CASSPSGSYGYTF
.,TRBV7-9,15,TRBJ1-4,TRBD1,TGTGCCAGCAGCTTCCCGGGACAGCTTAATGAAAAACTGTTTTTT,CASSFPGQLNEKLFF
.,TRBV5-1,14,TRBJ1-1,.,TGCGCCAGCAGCTTGGCCGTTGGGCAGGGTGAAGCTTTCTTT,CASSLAVGQGEAFF
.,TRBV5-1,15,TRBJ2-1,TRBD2,TGCGCCAGCAGGCCGGGGGGAGAATCCTACAATGAGCAGTTCTTC,CASRPGGESYNEQFF
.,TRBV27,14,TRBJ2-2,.,TGTGCCAGCACCCTTACGGGACTTTCCGGGGAGCTGTTTTTT,CASTLTGLSGELFF
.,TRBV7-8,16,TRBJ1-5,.,TGTGCCAGCAGCTTTTTGAGGGTGGATAGCAATCAGCCCCAGCATTTT,CASSFLRVDSNQPQHF
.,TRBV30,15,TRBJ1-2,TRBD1,TGTGCCTGGATCAACCGGGACAGGCCTAACTATGGCTACACCTTC,CAWINRDRPNYGYTF
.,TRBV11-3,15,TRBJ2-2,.,TGTGCCAGCAGCTCCCCCGGGTCGAACACCGGGGAGCTGTTTTTT,CASSSPGSNTGELFF
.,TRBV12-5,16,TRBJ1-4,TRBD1,TGTGCTAGTGGTTTGGTCCTGACAGGGCGGAGTGAAAAACTGTTTTTT,CASGLVLTGRSEKLFF
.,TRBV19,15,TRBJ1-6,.,TGTGCCAGTGAGGGAGCAACCGGGGGAAATTCACCCCTCCACTTT,CASEGATGGNSPLHF
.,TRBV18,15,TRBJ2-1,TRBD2,TGTGCCAGCTCACCCGGACTAGTATCCTACAATGAGCAGTTCTTC,CASSPGLVSYNEQFF